These T cell receptor beta chains were read from a single sample in a study of blood T cell repertoires in COVID-19. Only in-frame clones appear in the TCRdb table, and some are missing; sequencing was by immunoSEQ multiplex PCR. The sample comprises some 45,000 clones, 86% of which are singletons, and around 8.5% rests with the top ten. Sequencing was carried out using peripheral blood. The source of these receptors is a human donor in a cohort sampled during active COVID-19. The CDR3 runs from the conserved cysteine through the conserved F or W.

TRBV7-3	TRBJ1-6	CASSYDRVGSPLHF
TRBV12-3/TRBV12-4	TRBJ2-7	CASSAGTADEQYF
TRBV5-1	TRBJ2-1	CASSPPQLAGGDEQFF
TRBV11-3	TRBJ2-1	CASSPGGPNNEQFF
TRBV6-4	TRBJ2-5	CASKRLAGPRGKTQYF
TRBV18	TRBJ1-2	CASSLGQGLDGYTF
TRBV9	TRBJ2-5	CASSSRQLETQYF
TRBV21-1	TRBJ1-5	CASSDPWASVCDQPQHF
TRBV5-1	TRBJ1-3	CASSLTQTVNSGNTIYF
TRBV7-3	TRBJ2-3	CASSLGLALDTQYF
TRBV4-1	TRBJ2-7	CASSPGLAGPGGYEQYF
TRBV29-1	TRBJ1-3	CSVGTNGNTIYF